This TCR beta chain stems from a study of shared clonotypes between healthy human individuals. The study's findings and limits: The four-donor shared clonotypes exceeded non-shared clonotypes in generation probability, with non-shared ones scoring lower. Researchers found naive subsets generally carried larger estimated richness than memory subsets.

The sample holds one count of this clone. What it recognizes is unknown. Naive CD8 cells lacked CD45RO and underwent positive selection for CCR7, leaving out terminally differentiated effector memory CD45RA+ cells. Each subset's genomic DNA was shared equally among a number of immunoSEQ plates. Each replicate PCR on the sorted subsets used roughly 200 ng DNA (around 30,000 T cell genomes). Produced via immunoSEQ multiplex PCR; TCRdb's table is partial and in-frame only. The repertoire has about 820,000 clones, 80% to 95% of them found once; the top ten carry 20% to 30%. From germline, CDR1 is LNHDA and CDR2 SQIVND (reference sequence). V was cut by 3 bases and J by 6 bases, with 23 bases left in between. The CDR3 is 18 residues long.

This sequence originates from a man aged 30 to 45 in good health. Sequencing was performed on naive CD8+ T cells sorted from blood. The V call is TRBV19, the J call TRBJ2-2, with TRBD2 as a possible D gene (5 bases). The CDR3 coding sequence is TGTGCCAGTAGTATGCTACCGCACCAACTAGATCCCTCCGGGGAGCTGTTTTTT. Protein product: CASSMLPHQLDPSGELFF.